This T cell receptor beta chain was profiled in a study of shared clonotypes between healthy human individuals. Whole-study context: The composition of the donors was a couple of women and a few men aged 18 to 49. Per donor, three plates held CD4 naive cells, three held CD4 memory, two held CD8 naive and one held CD8 memory. Study-level points and caveats: Memory subsets generally showed smaller estimated richness than naive subsets did.

All donors were Caucasian adults living in Nashville, Tennessee. Clones were sequenced by immunoSEQ multiplex PCR, and TCRdb holds only the in-frame ones, with some missing. The data contain nearly 750,000 clones, 72% of them singletons. Germline-derived CDR1 and CDR2 are MGHDK and SYGVNS. V shed 4 bases and J shed 4 bases, with 11 bases lying between them. The CDR3 runs to 13 residues. This clone has a handful of counts. Its matching antigen is unknown. The receptor comes from a woman in her thirties in good health. The rearrangement links TRBV25-1 to TRBJ2-7; D is possibly TRBD2 (6 bases). Sequences were obtained from memory CD4+ T cells sorted from blood. The subset was: CD45RA-negative fraction. CDR3 loop: CASSVGSRYEQYF. CDR3 coding DNA: TGTGCCAGCAGTGTCGGGAGTCGGTACGAGCAGTACTTC.